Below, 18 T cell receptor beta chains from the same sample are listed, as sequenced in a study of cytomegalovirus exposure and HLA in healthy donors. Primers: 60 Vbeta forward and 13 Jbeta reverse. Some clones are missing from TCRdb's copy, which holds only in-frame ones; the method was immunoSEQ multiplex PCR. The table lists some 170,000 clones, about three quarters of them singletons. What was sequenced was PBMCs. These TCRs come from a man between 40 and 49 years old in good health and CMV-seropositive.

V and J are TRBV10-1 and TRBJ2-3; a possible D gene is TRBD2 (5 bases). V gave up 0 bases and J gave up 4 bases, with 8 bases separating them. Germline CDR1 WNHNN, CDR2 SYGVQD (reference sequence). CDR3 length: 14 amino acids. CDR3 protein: CASSESVDSDTQYF. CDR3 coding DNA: TGCGCCAGCAGTGAGTCCGTGGACTCAGATACGCAGTATTTT.

The CDR3 reads CASSLGLGQSTYEQYF. DNA of the CDR3: TGTGCCAGCAGCTTAGGTCTAGGACAGAGTACCTACGAGCAGTACTTC. V is TRBV11-3 and J is TRBJ2-7; a weak D match, TRBD1 (6 bases). This CDR3 contains 16 residues. V dropped 1 base and J dropped 2 bases, with 15 bases sitting between them. The germline V gene encodes CDR1 SGHNT and CDR2 YENEEA.

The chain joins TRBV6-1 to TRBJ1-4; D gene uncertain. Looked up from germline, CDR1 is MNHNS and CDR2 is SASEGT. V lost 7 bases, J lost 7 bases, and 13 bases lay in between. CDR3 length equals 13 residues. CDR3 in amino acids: CASMPPTGEKLFF. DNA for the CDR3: TGTGCCAGCATGCCCCCCACGGGTGAAAAACTGTTTTTT.

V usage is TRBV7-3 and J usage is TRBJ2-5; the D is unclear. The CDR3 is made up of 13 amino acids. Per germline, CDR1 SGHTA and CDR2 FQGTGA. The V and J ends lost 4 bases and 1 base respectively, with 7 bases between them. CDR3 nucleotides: TGTGCCAGCAGCTCGTCTCGCCAAGAGACCCAGTACTTC. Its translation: CASSSSRQETQYF. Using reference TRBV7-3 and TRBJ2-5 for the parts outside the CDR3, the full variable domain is GAGVSQTPSNKVTEKGKYVELRCDPISGHTALYWYRQSLGQGPEFLIYFQGTGAADDSGLPNDRFFAVRPEGSVSTLKIQRTERGDSAVYLCASSSSRQETQYFGPGTRLLVL.

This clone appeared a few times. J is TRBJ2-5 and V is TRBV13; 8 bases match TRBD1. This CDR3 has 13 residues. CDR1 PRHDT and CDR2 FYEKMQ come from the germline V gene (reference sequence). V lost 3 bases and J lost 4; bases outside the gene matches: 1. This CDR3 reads CASSLDRAETQYF. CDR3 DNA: TGTGCCAGCAGCTTGGACAGGGCAGAGACCCAGTACTTC.

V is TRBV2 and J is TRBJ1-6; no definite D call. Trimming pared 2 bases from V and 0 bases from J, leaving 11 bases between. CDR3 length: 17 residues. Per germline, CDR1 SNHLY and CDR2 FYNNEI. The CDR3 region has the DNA TGTGCCAGCAGTGAACGTGCCGCTAGCTCCTATAATTCACCCCTCCACTTT. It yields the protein CASSERAASSYNSPLHF.

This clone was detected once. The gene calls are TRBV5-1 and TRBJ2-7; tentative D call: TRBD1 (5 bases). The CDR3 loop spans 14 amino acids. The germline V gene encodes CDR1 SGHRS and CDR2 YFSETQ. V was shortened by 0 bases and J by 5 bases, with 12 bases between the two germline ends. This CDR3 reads CASSLASGLHEQYF. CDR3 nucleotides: TGCGCCAGCAGCTTGGCCTCAGGGCTCCACGAGCAGTACTTC.

The DNA of the CDR3 is TGTGCCAGCAGCCAAGATGCCCTAGCGGGACTCTACGAGCAGTACTTC. Its protein product is CASSQDALAGLYEQYF. The rearrangement uses TRBV14 and TRBJ2-7; 9 positions match TRBD2. With V trimmed by 0 bases and J by 3 bases, 6 bases remained unmatched. Germline lookup yields CDR1 SGHDN and CDR2 FVKESK. The CDR3 length is 16 residues.

This CDR3 reads CASSQVATGGSGNTIYF. The CDR3 DNA sequence: TGTGCCAGCAGCCAAGTCGCGACAGGGGGTTCTGGAAACACCATATATTTT. V is TRBV4-2 and J is TRBJ1-3; 9 nucleotides match TRBD1. CDR3 size: 17 residues. The germline gives CDR1 LGHNA, CDR2 YNFKEQ. V was clipped by 1 base and J by 1 base; unmatched bases: 5.

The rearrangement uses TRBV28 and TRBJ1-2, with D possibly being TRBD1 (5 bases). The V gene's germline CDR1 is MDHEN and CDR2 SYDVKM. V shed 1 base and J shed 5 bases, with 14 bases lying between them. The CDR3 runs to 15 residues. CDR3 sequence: CASSLLPGLGYGYTF. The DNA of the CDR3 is TGTGCCAGCAGTTTATTGCCGGGACTGGGGTATGGCTACACCTTC.

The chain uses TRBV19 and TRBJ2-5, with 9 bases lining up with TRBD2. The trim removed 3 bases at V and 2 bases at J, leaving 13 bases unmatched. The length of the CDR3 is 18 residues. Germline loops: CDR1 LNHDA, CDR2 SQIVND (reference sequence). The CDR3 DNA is TGTGCCAGTAGTATTAGGGCTAGCGGGACCCGTGGGCAAGAGACCCAGTACTTC. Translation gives CASSIRASGTRGQETQYF.

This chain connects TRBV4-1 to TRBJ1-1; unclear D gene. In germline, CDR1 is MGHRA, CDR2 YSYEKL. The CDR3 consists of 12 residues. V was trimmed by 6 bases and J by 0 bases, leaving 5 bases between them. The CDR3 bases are TGCGCCAGCAGGTCAATGAACACTGAAGCTTTCTTT. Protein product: CASRSMNTEAFF.

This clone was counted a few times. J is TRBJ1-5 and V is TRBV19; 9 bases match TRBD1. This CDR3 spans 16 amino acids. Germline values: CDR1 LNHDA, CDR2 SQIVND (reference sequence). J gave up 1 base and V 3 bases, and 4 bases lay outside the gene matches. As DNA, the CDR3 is TGTGCCAGTAGTATGACAGGGGGAGGGAGCAATCAGCCCCAGCATTTT. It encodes CASSMTGGGSNQPQHF. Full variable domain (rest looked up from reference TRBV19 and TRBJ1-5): DGGITQSPKYLFRKEGQNVTLSCEQNLNHDAMYWYRQDPGQGLRLIYYSQIVNDFQKGDIAEGYSVSREKKESFPLTVTSAQKNPTAFYLCASSMTGGGSNQPQHFGDGTRLSIL.

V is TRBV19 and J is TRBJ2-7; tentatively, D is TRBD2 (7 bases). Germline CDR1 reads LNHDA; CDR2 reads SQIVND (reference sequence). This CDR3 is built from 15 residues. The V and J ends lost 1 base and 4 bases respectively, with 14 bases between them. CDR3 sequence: CASSIVGGAGYEQYF. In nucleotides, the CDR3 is TGTGCCAGTAGTATAGTTGGGGGGGCAGGTTACGAGCAGTACTTC.

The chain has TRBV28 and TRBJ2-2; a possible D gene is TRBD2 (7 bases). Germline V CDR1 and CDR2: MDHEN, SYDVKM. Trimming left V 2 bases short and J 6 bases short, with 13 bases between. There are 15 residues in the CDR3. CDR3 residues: CASSLAGAGAGELFF. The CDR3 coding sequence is TGTGCCAGCAGTTTAGCGGGGGCCGGAGCCGGGGAGCTGTTTTTT.

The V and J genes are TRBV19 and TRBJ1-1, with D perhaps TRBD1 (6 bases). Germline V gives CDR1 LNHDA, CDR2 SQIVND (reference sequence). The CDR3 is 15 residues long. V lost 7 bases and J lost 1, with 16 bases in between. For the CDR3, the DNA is TGTGCCAGTAAACCACAGGGACAACAGAACACTGAAGCTTTCTTT. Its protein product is CASKPQGQQNTEAFF.

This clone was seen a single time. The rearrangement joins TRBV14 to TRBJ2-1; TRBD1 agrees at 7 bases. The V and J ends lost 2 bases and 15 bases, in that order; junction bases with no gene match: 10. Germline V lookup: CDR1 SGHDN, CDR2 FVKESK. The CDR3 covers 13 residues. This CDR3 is CASSQKRGPGRFF. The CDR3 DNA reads TGTGCCAGCAGCCAAAAAAGGGGGCCAGGGCGGTTCTTC.

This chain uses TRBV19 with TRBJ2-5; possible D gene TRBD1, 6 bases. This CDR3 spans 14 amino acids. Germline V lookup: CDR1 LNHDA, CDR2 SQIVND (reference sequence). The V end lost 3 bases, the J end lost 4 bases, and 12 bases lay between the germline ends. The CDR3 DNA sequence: TGTGCCAGTAGTATTTCCTGGACAGTAGAGACCCAGTACTTC. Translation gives CASSISWTVETQYF.